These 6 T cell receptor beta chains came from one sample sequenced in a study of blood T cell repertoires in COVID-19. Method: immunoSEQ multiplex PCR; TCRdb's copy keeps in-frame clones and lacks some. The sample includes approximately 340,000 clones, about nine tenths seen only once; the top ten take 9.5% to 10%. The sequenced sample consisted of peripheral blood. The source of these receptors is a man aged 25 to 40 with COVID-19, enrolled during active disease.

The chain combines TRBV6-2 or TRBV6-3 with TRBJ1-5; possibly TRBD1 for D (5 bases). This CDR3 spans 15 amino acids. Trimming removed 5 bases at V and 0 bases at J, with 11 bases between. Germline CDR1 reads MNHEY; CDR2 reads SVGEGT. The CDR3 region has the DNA TGTGCCAGCAGTCCGTGGGGCGTTAGCAATCAGCCCCAGCATTTT. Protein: CASSPWGVSNQPQHF.

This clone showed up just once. The DNA for the CDR3 is TGTGCCAGTAGCTCCGGGACAGGTCTTCTGGGGAATCAGCCCCAGCATTTT. Its translation is CASSSGTGLLGNQPQHF. This chain joins TRBV19 and TRBJ1-5, with TRBD1 identical over 8 bases. The CDR3 sequence is 17 residues long. CDR1 is LNHDA, CDR2 SQIVND, per germline (reference sequence). V was pared by 6 bases and J by 4 bases, with 14 bases of the junction left unmatched.

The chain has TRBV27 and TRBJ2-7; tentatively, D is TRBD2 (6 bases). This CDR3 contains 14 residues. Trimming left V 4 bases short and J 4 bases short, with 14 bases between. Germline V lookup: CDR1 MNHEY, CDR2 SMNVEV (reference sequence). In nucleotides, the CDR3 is TGTGCCAGCAGTTCCTGGGGGAGGAGGTACGAGCAGTACTTC. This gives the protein CASSSWGRRYEQYF.

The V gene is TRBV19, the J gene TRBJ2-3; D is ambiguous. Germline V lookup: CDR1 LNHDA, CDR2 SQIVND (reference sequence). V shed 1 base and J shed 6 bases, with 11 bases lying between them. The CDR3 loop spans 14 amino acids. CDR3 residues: CASSIGSNWDTQYF. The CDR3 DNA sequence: TGTGCCAGTAGTATAGGTAGCAACTGGGATACGCAGTATTTT. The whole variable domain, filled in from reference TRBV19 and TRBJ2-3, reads DGGITQSPKYLFRKEGQNVTLSCEQNLNHDAMYWYRQDPGQGLRLIYYSQIVNDFQKGDIAEGYSVSREKKESFPLTVTSAQKNPTAFYLCASSIGSNWDTQYFGPGTRLTVL.

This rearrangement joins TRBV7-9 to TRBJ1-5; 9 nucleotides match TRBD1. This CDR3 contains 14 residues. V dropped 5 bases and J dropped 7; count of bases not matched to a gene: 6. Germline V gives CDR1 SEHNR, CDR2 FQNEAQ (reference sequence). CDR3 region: CASSTGTGRQPQHF. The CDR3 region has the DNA TGTGCCAGCAGCACCGGGACAGGGAGGCAGCCCCAGCATTTT.

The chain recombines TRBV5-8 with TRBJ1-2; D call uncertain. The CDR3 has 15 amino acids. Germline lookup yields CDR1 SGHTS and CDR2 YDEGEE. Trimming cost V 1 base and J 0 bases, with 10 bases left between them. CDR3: CASSLRLPSNYGYTF. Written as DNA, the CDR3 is TGTGCCAGCAGCTTGCGACTCCCTTCTAACTATGGCTACACCTTC.